The 3 T cell receptor beta chains given below trace back to one sample, sequenced in a study of T cells in Graves' hyperthyroidism and ophthalmopathy. RNA transcripts served as the template for amplifying TCR beta CDR3 regions. The HTBI primer set was used in a first-round RT-PCR of the TCR CDR3. TCRdb re-analysed the multiplex PCR reads in MiXCR, keeping a single row per CDR3 protein. The table has 550,000 to 700,000 distinct CDR3 sequences, about half seen once. Sample: peripheral blood or thyroid tissue (not recorded which). The receptors come from an adult woman with Graves' disease, either hyperthyroidism or ophthalmopathy (not recorded which).

In regard to this clonotype: A junction boundary mismatches the germline segment, possibly from a read error. V and J are TRBV10-2 and TRBJ1-6; 8 bases are a match to TRBD1. There are 14 residues in the CDR3. CDR1 is WSHSY and CDR2 is SAAADI in the germline V gene. The CDR3 is CASSKQGDNSPLRF. Here the CDR3 DNA reads TGCGCCAGCAGTAAACAGGGGGATAATTCACCCCTCCGCTTT.

The chain combines TRBV10-3 with TRBJ1-6; TRBD1 is a possible D gene (5 bases). Per germline, CDR1 ENHRY and CDR2 SYGVKD. Trimming stripped 3 bases from V and 10 bases from J, with 16 bases between. This CDR3 is built from 15 residues. Written as DNA, the CDR3 is TGTGCCATCAGTGAAGATTCGGGGGAAATGTCACCCCTCCACTTT. Amino acids: CAISEDSGEMSPLHF.

This clonotype was recorded many times. V is TRBV14 and J is TRBJ2-7; no firm D call. CDR1 SGHDN and CDR2 FVKESK come from the germline V gene. The CDR3 sequence is 16 residues long. V was pared by 4 bases and J by 1 base, with 17 bases between. CDR3 nucleotides: TGTGCCAGCAGCCCCTCCTCCGACATTCTTTCCTACGAGCAGTACTTC. Translating gives CASSPSSDILSYEQYF.